This T cell receptor (beta chain) was sequenced during a study of cytomegalovirus exposure and HLA in healthy donors. Overall study results and limits: Indistinguishable V segments, including TRBV6-2 and TRBV6-3, were excluded.

Unmatched junction bases numbered 10, after V lost 1 base and J lost 5 bases. The CDR3 consists of 17 residues. Germline values: CDR1 SGHKS, CDR2 YYEKEE (reference sequence). PCR employed 60 Vbeta and 13 Jbeta primers. The repertoire was sequenced with immunoSEQ multiplex PCR; TCRdb's copy has only in-frame clones and lacks some. The repertoire includes fewer than 250,000 clones, roughly 86% of them detected once, and 1.5% to 2% sits in the top ten. This clone was counted once. Antigen: not known. The source of this sequence is a woman younger than 35 in good health and CMV-seronegative. Input material: PBMCs. J is TRBJ2-5 and V is TRBV5-5; 11 bases match TRBD2. DNA of the CDR3: TGTGCCAGCAGCTTGACCTTACTAGCGGGAGACGGGGAGACCCAGTACTTC. Protein sequence: CASSLTLLAGDGETQYF.